These 24 T cell receptor beta chains share one sample of origin, sequenced in a study of graft-versus-host responses after intestinal transplantation. Assay used: immunoSEQ multiplex PCR; TCRdb lists only in-frame clones, some missing. The sample contains 18,000 or so clones, roughly 94% of which appear only once. The sample in question was PBMCs, obtained 23 days after intestinal transplant. The receptor source for this set is a human patient who received an intestinal transplant, so some T cells may come from the graft donor.

The gene calls are TRBV4-1 and TRBJ2-3, with 8 positions matching TRBD2. This CDR3 comprises 15 residues. The J segment lost 7 bases and the V segment lost 0 bases, leaving 6 bases of the junction unmatched. CDR1 MGHRA and CDR2 YSYEKL come from the germline V gene. The CDR3 region is CASSQDGSGSNTQYF. CDR3 coding DNA: TGCGCCAGCAGCCAAGATGGGAGCGGGAGTAATACGCAGTATTTT.

This chain uses TRBV30 with TRBJ2-6; D not resolved. Germline CDR1 GTSNPN, CDR2 SVGIG (reference sequence). The CDR3 is 15 residues long. V shed 0 bases and J shed 4 bases, with 10 bases lying between them. CDR3 sequence reads: CAWSVDETGANVLTF. The DNA for the CDR3 is TGTGCCTGGAGTGTAGATGAGACAGGGGCCAACGTCCTGACTTTC.

The chain is built from TRBV16 and TRBJ2-7; D remains ambiguous. Germline-derived CDR1 and CDR2 are KGHSY and FQNENV. CDR3 size: 16 residues. Trimming left V 1 base short and J 0 bases short, with 13 bases between. The CDR3 spells CASSQWGTAFSYEQYF. The CDR3 region has the DNA TGTGCCAGCAGCCAATGGGGAACCGCGTTCTCCTACGAGCAGTACTTC.

The chain links TRBV27 to TRBJ2-5; a weak D match, TRBD2 (6 bases). Trimming pared 1 base from V and 3 bases from J, leaving 15 bases between. CDR3 length: 16 amino acids. Germline V gene sequence: CDR1 MNHEY, CDR2 SMNVEV (reference sequence). DNA of the CDR3: TGTGCCAGCAGTTTATACTTCGGGAGTGGAAAAGAGACCCAGTACTTC. Its protein product is CASSLYFGSGKETQYF.

This chain uses TRBV9 with TRBJ1-3; D gene uncertain. Trimming shortened V by 0 bases and J by 0 bases, and 4 bases separated the two germline ends. CDR1 SGDLS and CDR2 YYNGEE come from the germline V gene. This CDR3 contains 14 residues. The CDR3 region has the DNA TGTGCCAGCAGCGTAGACGGCTCTGGAAACACCATATATTTT. Its translation: CASSVDGSGNTIYF. Using reference TRBV9 and TRBJ1-3 for the parts outside the CDR3, the full variable domain is DSGVTQTPKHLITATGQRVTLRCSPRSGDLSVYWYQQSLDQGLQFLIQYYNGEERAKGNILERFSAQQFPDLHSELNLSSLELGDSALYFCASSVDGSGNTIYFGEGSWLTVV.

V is TRBV19 and J is TRBJ1-6; 10 positions agree with TRBD1. This CDR3 comprises 17 residues. Per the germline V gene, CDR1 is LNHDA and CDR2 is SQIVND (reference sequence). The V and J ends lost 3 bases and 5 bases, in that order; junction bases with no gene match: 7. This chain's CDR3 is CASSIRTGGNNNSPLHF. As DNA, the CDR3 is TGTGCCAGTAGTATCCGGACAGGGGGGAACAATAATTCACCCCTCCACTTT.

The gene calls are TRBV6-6 and TRBJ1-2, with D perhaps matching TRBD1 (5 bases). The CDR3 is 13 residues long. Trimming took 2 bases from V and 8 from J, leaving 12 bases between them. The V gene's germline CDR1 is MNHNY and CDR2 SVGAGI (reference sequence). CDR3 protein: CASSYVGADGYTF. DNA for the CDR3: TGTGCCAGCAGTTACGTAGGGGCCGACGGCTACACCTTC.

The chain employs TRBV6-5 and TRBJ2-1, with 11 nucleotides matching TRBD2. Trimming at V came to 8 bases and at J to 3 bases, leaving 6 bases not matched to a gene. Germline loops: CDR1 MNHEY, CDR2 SVGAGI. This CDR3 contains 15 residues. CDR3 loop: CASAITSGSYNEQFF. CDR3 sequence (DNA): TGTGCCAGCGCTATTACTAGCGGGAGCTACAATGAGCAGTTCTTC.

V usage is TRBV5-6 and J usage is TRBJ2-3; D is undetermined. The V and J ends lost 2 bases and 2 bases respectively, with 12 bases between them. This CDR3 region has 15 residues. Per the germline V gene, CDR1 is SGHDT and CDR2 is YYEEEE. CDR3 bases: TGTGCCAGCAGCTTTTTGGAGAACTACACAGATACGCAGTATTTT. Its translation: CASSFLENYTDTQYF.

This clone was found once. The chain has TRBV6-1 and TRBJ2-7, with D possibly matching TRBD1 (6 bases). This CDR3 has 16 amino acids. The V gene lost 2 bases and the J gene lost 0 bases, with 14 bases spanning the gap. Germline CDR1 reads MNHNS; CDR2 reads SASEGT. CDR3 in amino acids: CASSEIGQRSSYEQYF. CDR3 nucleotide sequence: TGTGCCAGCAGTGAAATCGGACAGCGGAGCTCCTACGAGCAGTACTTC.

The chain couples TRBV7-2 to TRBJ2-1; D not resolved. The CDR3 spans 15 residues. Germline V gene sequence: CDR1 SGHTA, CDR2 FQGNSA. V lost 4 bases and J lost 3, with 13 bases in between. In DNA, the CDR3 is TGTGCCAGCAGCTCCTTGAGGAACCTCTACAATGAGCAGTTCTTC. This encodes CASSSLRNLYNEQFF.

The chain links TRBV9 to TRBJ2-5, with unresolved D. CDR1 and CDR2 (germline): SGDLS, YYNGEE. The CDR3 extends over 14 amino acids. Deletions cut 0 bases from V and 1 base from J, with 7 bases between. The CDR3 DNA sequence: TGTGCCAGCAGCGTAGCGGGTACCCAAGAGACCCAGTACTTC. Its translation is CASSVAGTQETQYF.

The chain links TRBV27 to TRBJ2-5, with a weak D call TRBD2 (5 bases). CDR3 length: 14 residues. Germline CDR1 reads MNHEY; CDR2 reads SMNVEV (reference sequence). Trimming removed 3 bases from V and 5 bases from J, with 13 bases in between. CDR3 nucleotides: TGTGCCAGCAGTTTCGAGGGCAGCTGGGAGACCCAGTACTTC. Its protein is CASSFEGSWETQYF.

This chain uses TRBV9 with TRBJ2-1; the match to TRBD1 covers 10 bases. The V and J ends lost 5 bases and 7 bases, in that order; junction bases with no gene match: 12. The germline V gene encodes CDR1 SGDLS and CDR2 YYNGEE. The CDR3 consists of 16 residues. The CDR3 DNA is TGTGCCAGCAGTGAATTCGACAGGGGGCGCAAAAATGAGCAGTTCTTC. As protein: CASSEFDRGRKNEQFF. Variable domain in full (rest from reference TRBV9 and TRBJ2-1): DSGVTQTPKHLITATGQRVTLRCSPRSGDLSVYWYQQSLDQGLQFLIQYYNGEERAKGNILERFSAQQFPDLHSELNLSSLELGDSALYFCASSEFDRGRKNEQFFGPGTRLTVL.

The chain links TRBV6-5 to TRBJ2-1, with unresolved D. The CDR3 has 14 residues. The V and J ends lost 11 bases and 0 bases respectively, with 14 bases between them. Germline lookup yields CDR1 MNHEY and CDR2 SVGAGI. The CDR3 loop reads CASVVSLSYNEQFF. CDR3 DNA: TGTGCCTCCGTGGTTTCCCTCTCCTACAATGAGCAGTTCTTC.

The rearrangement links TRBV10-3 to TRBJ2-3, with D perhaps matching TRBD2 (6 bases). V was shortened by 6 bases and J by 2 bases, with 12 bases between the two germline ends. Germline CDR1 ENHRY, CDR2 SYGVKD. The CDR3 spans 14 residues. The CDR3: CAISVEDYTDTQYF. The CDR3 coding sequence is TGTGCCATCAGCGTGGAGGACTACACAGATACGCAGTATTTT.

CDR3 in DNA: TGTGCCAGCAGCCACTCCGACAGGGTCTACGAGCAGTACTTC. Residues: CASSHSDRVYEQYF. V usage is TRBV14 and J usage is TRBJ2-7; 7 nucleotides align to TRBD1. The ends lost 3 bases at V and 3 bases at J; junction bases unmatched: 5. Germline CDR1 is SGHDN and CDR2 is FVKESK. The CDR3 contains 14 residues.

This clone was seen more than once but under ten times. This chain uses TRBV19 with TRBJ2-1; TRBD2 is a possible D gene (6 bases). Trimming left V 5 bases short and J 1 base short, with 21 bases between. The CDR3 spans 18 residues. Germline CDR1 reads LNHDA; CDR2 reads SQIVND (reference sequence). In DNA form, the CDR3 reads TGTGCCAGTAGTCTAACCCCCGCTAGCGTGCTGTCCTACAATGAGCAGTTCTTC. Its protein product is CASSLTPASVLSYNEQFF.

This clone has a single count. The chain carries TRBV11-2 and TRBJ2-7; 7 positions match TRBD1. CDR1 is SGHAT and CDR2 is FQNNGV in the germline V gene. V lost 3 bases, J lost 6 bases, and 11 bases stayed unmatched. The length of the CDR3 is 15 residues. CDR3 sequence reads: CASSFGQVGNLEQYF. CDR3 DNA sequence: TGTGCCAGCAGCTTCGGACAGGTGGGGAACCTCGAGCAGTACTTC.

This chain uses TRBV2 with TRBJ2-7; TRBD1 aligns across 9 bases. The CDR3 extends over 14 amino acids. Germline CDR1 reads SNHLY; CDR2 reads FYNNEI. V lost 6 bases to trimming and J lost 1 base; unmatched junction nucleotides: 4. CDR3 coding DNA: TGTGCCAGCAGGGACAGGGGAGAATCCTACGAGCAGTACTTC. Translated: CASRDRGESYEQYF.

The chain has TRBV11-3 and TRBJ2-1; 12 bases align to TRBD2. Germline trimming cut 6 bases from V and 4 bases from J; bases unmatched to any gene: 4. The CDR3 runs to 15 residues. Germline loops: CDR1 SGHNT, CDR2 YENEEA. The CDR3 reads CASRPGLAGYNEQFF. The CDR3 DNA follows: TGTGCCAGCAGACCCGGACTAGCGGGGTACAATGAGCAGTTCTTC.

This chain joins TRBV7-8 and TRBJ2-6; no reliable D call. The CDR3 runs 16 residues. In germline, CDR1 is SGHVS, CDR2 FQNEAQ. The germline V and J ends were trimmed by 5 bases and 4 bases, with 15 bases remaining between them. DNA for the CDR3: TGTGCCAGCAGCCCCGAGGATCCCTCAGGGGCCAACGTCCTGACTTTC. Its translation: CASSPEDPSGANVLTF.

This clone was counted a single time. V gene TRBV9 combines with J gene TRBJ2-3; TRBD1 or TRBD2 may be the D gene (5 bases each). V lost 2 bases and J lost 0, with 13 bases in between. Germline loops: CDR1 SGDLS, CDR2 YYNGEE. CDR3 length: 16 amino acids. The CDR3 DNA sequence: TGTGCCAGCAGCGTTGGGACGTGGGGTAGCACAGATACGCAGTATTTT. It codes for CASSVGTWGSTDTQYF. The whole variable domain, filled in from reference TRBV9 and TRBJ2-3, reads DSGVTQTPKHLITATGQRVTLRCSPRSGDLSVYWYQQSLDQGLQFLIQYYNGEERAKGNILERFSAQQFPDLHSELNLSSLELGDSALYFCASSVGTWGSTDTQYFGPGTRLTVL.

The chain combines TRBV4-1 with TRBJ1-1; a possible D gene is TRBD1 (5 bases). V shed 1 base and J shed 3 bases, with 21 bases lying between them. Per the germline V gene, CDR1 is MGHRA and CDR2 is YSYEKL. The CDR3 is 18 residues long. The CDR3: CASSQGFAGVWGDTEAFF. CDR3 in DNA: TGCGCCAGCAGCCAAGGATTCGCGGGGGTTTGGGGGGACACTGAAGCTTTCTTT.